A selection of T cell receptor beta chains follows, all from one sample in a study of blood T cell repertoires in COVID-19. The assay was immunoSEQ multiplex PCR, and TCRdb's table has in-frame clones only and misses some. The table shows over 200,000 clones, with roughly 85% occurring only once. The sequencing input was PBMCs or T cells enriched from blood (not recorded which). Receptors originate from a woman in her fifties or sixties who had recovered from COVID-19. Both conserved end residues are part of each CDR3. The order of the fields is V gene, J gene, D gene, clone size, CDR3 DNA, CDR3 protein. D genes are given only for firm matches. Not all rows give a size; the values are once, few, many and, for expanded clones, a class.

TRBV5-6	TRBJ1-2	-	once	TGTGCCAGCAGCTTAGAGGGTTCTAACTATGGCTACACCTTC	CASSLEGSNYGYTF
TRBV11-3	TRBJ2-1	-	-	TGTGCCAGCAGTCCAACTCCGGAGGCAGCCTCCTACAATGAGCAGTTCTTC	CASSPTPEAASYNEQFF
TRBV4-2	TRBJ2-1	TRBD2	few	TGTGCCAGCAGCCTATCCTCAGGAGGGCGGGAGAGGAAAAATGAGCAGTTCTTC	CASSLSSGGRERKNEQFF
TRBV6-6	TRBJ1-1	-	-	TGTGCCAGCAGTTACCGACAGAAGAACACTGAAGCTTTCTTT	CASSYRQKNTEAFF
TRBV7-9	TRBJ1-4	-	-	TGTGCCAGCGGGGGGAGATCCGGTGAAAAACTGTTTTTT	CASGGRSGEKLFF
TRBV9	TRBJ2-7	TRBD1	-	TGTGCCAGCAGCGCGGGACAGTGGGGATACGAGCAGTACTTC	CASSAGQWGYEQYF
TRBV5-1	TRBJ2-7	TRBD2	-	TGCGCCAGCAGCCTAGGGACTAGCCTTACCTACGAGCAGTACTTC	CASSLGTSLTYEQYF
TRBV29-1	TRBJ1-1	-	-	TGCAGCGTTGTCCCCGAGCCAGGGCTCCCTGAAGCTTTCTTT	CSVVPEPGLPEAFF
TRBV9	TRBJ2-1	TRBD1	once	TGTGCCAGCAGCGTAGTGGGGACAGGGGGCATACGTGAGCAGTTCTTC	CASSVVGTGGIREQFF
TRBV18	TRBJ2-3	-	-	TGTGCCAGCTCACCGACGAGGTCACAAGGAGATACGCAGTATTTT	CASSPTRSQGDTQYF
TRBV2	TRBJ1-4	TRBD1	-	TGTGCCAGCCGCCCCAGGACAGGGAGAAATGAAAAACTGTTTTTT	CASRPRTGRNEKLFF
TRBV19	TRBJ1-2	TRBD1	-	TGTGCCAGTAGTATCGGGACGACAGGGGTCGCCTATGGCTACACCTTC	CASSIGTTGVAYGYTF
TRBV3-1/TRBV3-2	TRBJ1-2	TRBD1	-	TGTGCCAGCAGCCGGGACAGGGGGGGAGGCTACACCTTC	CASSRDRGGGYTF
TRBV7-2	TRBJ2-3	-	-	TGTGCCAGCAGCTTAGGCGTTATAGCAGATACGCAGTATTTT	CASSLGVIADTQYF
TRBV12-3/TRBV12-4	TRBJ2-7	-	-	TGTGCCAGCAGTTTTGGGAGATCCTACGAGCAGTACTTC	CASSFGRSYEQYF
TRBV2	TRBJ1-2	TRBD1	-	TGTGCCTCCTGCCTTGGGACAGGGGACGGCTACACCTTC	CASCLGTGDGYTF
TRBV5-1	TRBJ1-2	-	-	TGCGCCAGCAGCCCCCAGGGACAAGGGTCCGGAGGCTACACCTTC	CASSPQGQGSGGYTF
TRBV18	TRBJ1-1	-	-	TGTGCCAGCTCACGAAACAGGATGAACACTGAAGCTTTCTTT	CASSRNRMNTEAFF
TRBV5-4	TRBJ2-5	TRBD1	-	TGTGCCAGCAGCATGACAGGGGATGGTGGAGAGACCCAGTACTTC	CASSMTGDGGETQYF
TRBV27	TRBJ2-7	TRBD2	-	TGTGCCAGCAGTTTATCGTATGGGCTAGCGGGAGACTCCTACGAGCAGTACTTC	CASSLSYGLAGDSYEQYF
TRBV19	TRBJ2-1	TRBD1	-	TGTGCCAGTAGTATAGGGACAGGTACCTACAATGAGCAGTTCTTC	CASSIGTGTYNEQFF
TRBV7-2	TRBJ2-7	TRBD1	-	TGTGCCAGCAGCGCACAGGGGTCAGTGGGTTTCTACGAGCAGTACTTC	CASSAQGSVGFYEQYF
TRBV29-1	TRBJ2-7	-	-	TGCAGCGTACCGGGACAAACTTACGAGCAGTACTTC	CSVPGQTYEQYF
TRBV10-3	TRBJ1-2	-	-	TGTGCCATCAGGATGCCGACAGGTCTTAACTATGGCTACACCTTC	CAIRMPTGLNYGYTF
TRBV28	TRBJ2-7	TRBD1	-	TGTGCCAGCATCTCTTGGGGACAGGGGTCCGAGCAGTACTTC	CASISWGQGSEQYF
TRBV18	TRBJ2-3	-	-	TGTGCCAGCTCACCACCAACAGTCCAGGGTACGCAGTATTTT	CASSPPTVQGTQYF
TRBV3-1/TRBV3-2	TRBJ2-7	TRBD2	-	TGTGCCAGCAGCCAAGACAGCGGGAAAAACGAGCAGTACTTC	CASSQDSGKNEQYF
TRBV5-1	TRBJ2-7	TRBD2	once	TGCGCCAGCAGCCTTAGACTAGCGGGGGGTTCCTACGAGCAGTACTTC	CASSLRLAGGSYEQYF
TRBV7-2	TRBJ2-7	TRBD1	once	TGTGCCAGCAGCTTAGTTTCTGGACAGGACCTCCTCCGACCCTACGAGCAGTACTTC	CASSLVSGQDLLRPYEQYF
TRBV6-5	TRBJ2-1	TRBD1	-	TGTGCCAGCAAGGGGACAGGTTACAATGAGCAGTTCTTC	CASKGTGYNEQFF
TRBV25-1	TRBJ2-7	-	-	TGTGCCAGCAGTGAATTTGTCTTCGGGAACGAGCAGTACTTC	CASSEFVFGNEQYF
TRBV15	TRBJ1-4	TRBD1	once	TGTGCCACCAGCAGGGGACAAGGGACAGGAGGAGAAAAACTGTTTTTT	CATSRGQGTGGEKLFF
TRBV7-8	TRBJ2-3	TRBD1	-	TGTGCCAGCAGCCTACAGGGGGCTGGAACAGATACGCAGTATTTT	CASSLQGAGTDTQYF
TRBV6-5	TRBJ2-7	TRBD2	-	TGTGCCAGCAGTCCACCGACTAGCGTCCACGAGCAGTACTTC	CASSPPTSVHEQYF
TRBV11-2	TRBJ2-3	-	-	TGTGCCAGCAGCTTAGTCCCAGGGAGGGATACGCAGTATTTT	CASSLVPGRDTQYF
TRBV6-5	TRBJ1-1	-	-	TGTGCCAGCAGTTACTCGTACAGCACGAACACTGAAGCTTTCTTT	CASSYSYSTNTEAFF
TRBV19	TRBJ2-1	TRBD2	-	TGTGCCAGTAGCTCGGAGTCTAGCGGGACCTCCTACAATGAGCAGTTCTTC	CASSSESSGTSYNEQFF
TRBV27	TRBJ2-7	TRBD1	-	TGTGCCAGCAGTCTGCAGGGGGCGGGTGCCTACGAGCAGTACTTC	CASSLQGAGAYEQYF
TRBV12-3/TRBV12-4	TRBJ1-5	-	-	TGTGCCAGCAGTCCAGGACAATTTCAGCCCCAGCATTTT	CASSPGQFQPQHF
TRBV2	TRBJ1-3	TRBD1	-	TGTGCCAGCAGTCCCGGGACAGGGGGCTGGGGAAACACCATATATTTT	CASSPGTGGWGNTIYF